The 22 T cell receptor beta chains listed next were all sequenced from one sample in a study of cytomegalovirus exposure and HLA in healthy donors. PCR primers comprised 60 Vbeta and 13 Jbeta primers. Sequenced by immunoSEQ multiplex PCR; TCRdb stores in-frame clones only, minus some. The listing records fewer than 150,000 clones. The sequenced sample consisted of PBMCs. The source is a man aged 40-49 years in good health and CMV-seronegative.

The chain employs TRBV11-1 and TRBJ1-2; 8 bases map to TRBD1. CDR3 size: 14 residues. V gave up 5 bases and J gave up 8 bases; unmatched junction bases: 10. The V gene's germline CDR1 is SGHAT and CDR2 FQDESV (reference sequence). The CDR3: CASSNWQGARGYTF. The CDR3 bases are TGTGCCAGCAGCAATTGGCAGGGGGCGCGAGGCTACACCTTC.

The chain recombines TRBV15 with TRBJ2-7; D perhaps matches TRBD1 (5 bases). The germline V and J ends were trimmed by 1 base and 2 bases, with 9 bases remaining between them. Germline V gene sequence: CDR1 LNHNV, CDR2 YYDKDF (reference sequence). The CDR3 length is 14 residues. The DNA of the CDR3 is TGTGCCACCAGCAGAGCAGGGTTCCCCTACGAGCAGTACTTC. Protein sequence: CATSRAGFPYEQYF.

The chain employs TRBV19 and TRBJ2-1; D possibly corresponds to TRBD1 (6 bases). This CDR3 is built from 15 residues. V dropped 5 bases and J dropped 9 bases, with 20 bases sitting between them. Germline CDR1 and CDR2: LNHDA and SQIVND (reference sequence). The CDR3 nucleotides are TGTGCCAGTAGTTCAGGGGACCCCCGGCATTCTGAGCAGTTCTTC. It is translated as CASSSGDPRHSEQFF.

CDR3 sequence: CASSQDWGPGANVLTF. The CDR3 DNA reads TGTGCCAGCAGCCAAGATTGGGGGCCTGGGGCCAACGTCCTGACTTTC. The rearrangement joins TRBV14 to TRBJ2-6; tentatively, D is TRBD1 (6 bases). Between the trimmed V and J ends, which lost 0 bases and 2 bases, there was a span of 8 bases. This CDR3 has 16 residues. CDR1 SGHDN and CDR2 FVKESK come from the germline V gene. The variable domain in full, completed from reference TRBV14 and TRBJ2-6, reads EAGVTQFPSHSVIEKGQTVTLRCDPISGHDNLYWYRRVMGKEIKFLLHFVKESKQDESGMPNNRFLAERTGGTYSTLKVQPAELEDSGVYFCASSQDWGPGANVLTFGAGSRLTVL.

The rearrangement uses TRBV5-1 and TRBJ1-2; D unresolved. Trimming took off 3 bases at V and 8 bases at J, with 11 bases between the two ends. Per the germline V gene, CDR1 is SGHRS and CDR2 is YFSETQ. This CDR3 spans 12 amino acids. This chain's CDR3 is CASSSPREGYTF. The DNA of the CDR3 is TGCGCCAGCAGCTCCCCCCGGGAAGGCTACACCTTC.

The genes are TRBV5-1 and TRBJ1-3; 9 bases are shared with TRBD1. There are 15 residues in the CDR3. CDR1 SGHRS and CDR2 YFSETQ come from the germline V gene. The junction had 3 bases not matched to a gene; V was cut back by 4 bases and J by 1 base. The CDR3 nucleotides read TGCGCCAGCAGCGAACAGGGGGCTTCTGGAAACACCATATATTTT. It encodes CASSEQGASGNTIYF.

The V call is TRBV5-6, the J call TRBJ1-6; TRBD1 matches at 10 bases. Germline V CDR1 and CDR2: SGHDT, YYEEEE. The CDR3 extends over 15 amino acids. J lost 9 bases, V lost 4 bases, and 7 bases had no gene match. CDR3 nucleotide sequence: TGTGCCAGCAGCGCGGACAGGGGGTTGAGTTCACCCCTCCACTTT. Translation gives CASSADRGLSSPLHF.

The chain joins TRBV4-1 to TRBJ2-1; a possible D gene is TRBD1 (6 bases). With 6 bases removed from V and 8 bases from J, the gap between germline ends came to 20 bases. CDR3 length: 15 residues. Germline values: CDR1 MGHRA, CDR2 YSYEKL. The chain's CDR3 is CASRNREIVGDEQFF. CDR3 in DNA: TGCGCCAGCAGGAACAGGGAGATAGTGGGGGATGAGCAGTTCTTC.

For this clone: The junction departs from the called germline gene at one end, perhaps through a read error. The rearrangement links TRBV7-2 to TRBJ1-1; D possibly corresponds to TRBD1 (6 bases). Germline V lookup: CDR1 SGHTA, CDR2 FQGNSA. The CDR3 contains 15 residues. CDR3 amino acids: CASRLGGRVRTEAFF. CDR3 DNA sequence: TGTGCCAGCAGATTAGGGGGGCGAGTGCGGACTGAAGCTTTCTTT.

CDR3 sequence: CASTGHLGSYTF. The CDR3 coding sequence is TGTGCCAGCACCGGACATCTTGGGAGCTACACCTTC. The chain recombines TRBV14 with TRBJ1-2; D is perhaps TRBD1 (5 bases). This CDR3 comprises 12 residues. Trimming cost V 7 bases and J 9 bases, with 15 bases left between them. Germline V gives CDR1 SGHDN, CDR2 FVKESK.

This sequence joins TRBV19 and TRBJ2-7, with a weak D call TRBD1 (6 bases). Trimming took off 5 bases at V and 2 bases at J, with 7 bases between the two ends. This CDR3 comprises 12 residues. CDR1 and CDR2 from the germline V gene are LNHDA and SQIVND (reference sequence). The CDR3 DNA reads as TGTGCCAGTAGTGCAGGGGCCTACGAGCAGTACTTC. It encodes CASSAGAYEQYF.

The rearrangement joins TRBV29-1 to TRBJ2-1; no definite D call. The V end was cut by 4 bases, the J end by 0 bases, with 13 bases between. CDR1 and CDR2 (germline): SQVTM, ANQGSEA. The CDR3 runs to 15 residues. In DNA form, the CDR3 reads TGCAGCGTTGGTTCTCCTAGGAGCTCCTACAATGAGCAGTTCTTC. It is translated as CSVGSPRSSYNEQFF.

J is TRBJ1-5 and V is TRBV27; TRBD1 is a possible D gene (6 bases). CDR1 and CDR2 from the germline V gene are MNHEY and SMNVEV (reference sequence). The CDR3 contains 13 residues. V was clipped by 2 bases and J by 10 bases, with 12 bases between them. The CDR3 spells CASSLVVGHPQHF. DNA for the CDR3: TGTGCCAGCAGTTTAGTGGTGGGACACCCCCAGCATTTT.

The DNA of the CDR3 is TGCGCCAGCAGCTTAATCGGGGTGGGAATGAACACTGAAGCTTTCTTT. It encodes CASSLIGVGMNTEAFF. This chain connects TRBV5-1 to TRBJ1-1; D not certain. The CDR3 sequence is 16 residues long. Germline loops: CDR1 SGHRS, CDR2 YFSETQ. Trimming shortened V by 2 bases and J by 0 bases, and 14 bases separated the two germline ends.

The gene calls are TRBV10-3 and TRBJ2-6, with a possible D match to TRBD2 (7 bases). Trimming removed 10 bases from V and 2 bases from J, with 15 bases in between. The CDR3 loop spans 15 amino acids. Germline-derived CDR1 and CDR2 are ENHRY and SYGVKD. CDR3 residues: CATGGSLAGANVLTF. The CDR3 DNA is TGTGCCACGGGGGGCAGCCTAGCTGGGGCCAACGTCCTGACTTTC.

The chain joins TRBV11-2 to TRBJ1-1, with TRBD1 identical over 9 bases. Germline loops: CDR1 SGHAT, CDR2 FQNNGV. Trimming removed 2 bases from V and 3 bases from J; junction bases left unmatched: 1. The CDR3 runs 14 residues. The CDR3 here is CASSLRQGDTEAFF. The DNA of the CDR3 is TGTGCCAGCAGCTTAAGACAGGGGGACACTGAAGCTTTCTTT.

CDR3 in DNA: TGTGCCAGCTCATCGCAGTATAATTCACCCCTCCACTTT. Its translation: CASSSQYNSPLHF. The chain uses TRBV18 and TRBJ1-6; D call uncertain. This CDR3 has 13 residues. Germline CDR1 reads KGHSH; CDR2 reads LQKENI. V dropped 5 bases and J dropped 4 bases, with 6 bases sitting between them.

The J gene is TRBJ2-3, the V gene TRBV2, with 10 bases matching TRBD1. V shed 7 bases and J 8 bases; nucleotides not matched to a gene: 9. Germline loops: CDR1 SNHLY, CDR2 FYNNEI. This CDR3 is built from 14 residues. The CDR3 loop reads CASTFRDRGLTQYF. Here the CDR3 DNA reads TGTGCCAGCACCTTCCGGGACAGGGGACTTACGCAGTATTTT.

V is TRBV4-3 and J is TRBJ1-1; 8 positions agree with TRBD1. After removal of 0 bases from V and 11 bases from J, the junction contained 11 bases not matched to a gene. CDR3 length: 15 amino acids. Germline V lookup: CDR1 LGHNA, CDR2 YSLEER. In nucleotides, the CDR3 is TGCGCCAGCAGCCAAGATCCGGTGGCCCAGGGGGCGGCTTTCTTT. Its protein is CASSQDPVAQGAAFF.

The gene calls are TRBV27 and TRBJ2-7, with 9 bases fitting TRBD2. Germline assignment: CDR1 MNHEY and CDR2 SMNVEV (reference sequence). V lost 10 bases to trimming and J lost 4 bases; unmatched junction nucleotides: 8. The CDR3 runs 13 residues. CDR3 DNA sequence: TGTGCCACCGCAGCGGGGGGAGCTTACGAGCAGTACTTC. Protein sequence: CATAAGGAYEQYF.

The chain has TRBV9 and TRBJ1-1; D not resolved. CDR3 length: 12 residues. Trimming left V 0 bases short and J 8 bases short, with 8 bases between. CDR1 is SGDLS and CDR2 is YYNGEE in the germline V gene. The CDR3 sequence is CASSVGNSEAFF. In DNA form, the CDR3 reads TGTGCCAGCAGCGTAGGAAACAGCGAAGCTTTCTTT.

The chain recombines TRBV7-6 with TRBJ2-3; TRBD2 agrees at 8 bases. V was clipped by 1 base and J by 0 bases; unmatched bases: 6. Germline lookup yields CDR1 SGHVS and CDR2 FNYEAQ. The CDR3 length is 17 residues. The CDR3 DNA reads TGTGCCAGCAGCTTAGGGTTTAGCGGGGTTAGCACAGATACGCAGTATTTT. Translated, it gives CASSLGFSGVSTDTQYF.